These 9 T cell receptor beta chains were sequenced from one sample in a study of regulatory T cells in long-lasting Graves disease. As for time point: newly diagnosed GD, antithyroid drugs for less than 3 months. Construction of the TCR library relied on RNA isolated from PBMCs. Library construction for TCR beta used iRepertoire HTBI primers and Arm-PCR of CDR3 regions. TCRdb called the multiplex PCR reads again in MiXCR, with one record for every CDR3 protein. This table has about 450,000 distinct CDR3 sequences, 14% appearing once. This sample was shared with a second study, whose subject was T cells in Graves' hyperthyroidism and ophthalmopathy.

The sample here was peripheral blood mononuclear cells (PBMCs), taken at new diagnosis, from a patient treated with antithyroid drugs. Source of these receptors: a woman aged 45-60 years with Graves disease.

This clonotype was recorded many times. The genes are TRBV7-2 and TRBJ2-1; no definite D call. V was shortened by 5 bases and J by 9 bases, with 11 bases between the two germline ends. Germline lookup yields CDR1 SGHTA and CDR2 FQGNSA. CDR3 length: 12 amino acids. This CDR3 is CASSPQLLEQFF. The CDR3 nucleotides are TGTGCCAGCAGCCCCCAGTTACTTGAGCAGTTCTTC.

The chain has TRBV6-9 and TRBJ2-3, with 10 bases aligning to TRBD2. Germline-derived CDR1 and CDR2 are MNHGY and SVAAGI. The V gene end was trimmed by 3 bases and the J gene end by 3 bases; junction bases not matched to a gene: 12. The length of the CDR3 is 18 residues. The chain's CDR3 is CASSYGGLAGAGTDTQYF. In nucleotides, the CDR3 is TGTGCCAGCAGTTACGGGGGCCTAGCGGGAGCGGGGACAGATACGCAGTATTTT.

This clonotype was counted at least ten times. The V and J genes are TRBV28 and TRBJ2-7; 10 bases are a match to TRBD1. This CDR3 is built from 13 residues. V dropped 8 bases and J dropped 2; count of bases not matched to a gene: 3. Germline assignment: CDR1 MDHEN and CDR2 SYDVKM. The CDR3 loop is CASGGTGAYEQYF. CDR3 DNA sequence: TGTGCCAGCGGGGGGACAGGGGCCTACGAGCAGTACTTC.

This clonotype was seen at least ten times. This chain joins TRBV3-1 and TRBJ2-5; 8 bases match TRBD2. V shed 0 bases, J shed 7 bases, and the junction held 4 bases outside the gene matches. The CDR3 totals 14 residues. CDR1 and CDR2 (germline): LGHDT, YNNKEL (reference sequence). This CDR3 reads CASSQDSGTRTQYF. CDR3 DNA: TGTGCCAGCAGCCAAGATAGCGGGACAAGGACCCAGTACTTC.

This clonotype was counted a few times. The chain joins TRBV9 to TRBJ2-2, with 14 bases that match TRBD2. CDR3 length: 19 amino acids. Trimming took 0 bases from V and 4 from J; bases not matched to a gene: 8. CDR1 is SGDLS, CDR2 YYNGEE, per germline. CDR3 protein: CASSVAGTSGRRSTGELFF. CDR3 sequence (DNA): TGTGCCAGCAGCGTAGCTGGGACTAGCGGGAGAAGGTCCACCGGGGAGCTGTTTTTT.

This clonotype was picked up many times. The CDR3 here is CASSYSRGRAYEQYF. DNA of the CDR3: TGTGCCAGCAGTTACTCACGCGGGAGGGCCTACGAGCAGTACTTC. This chain connects TRBV6-5 to TRBJ2-7, with TRBD2 matching over 9 bases. V shed 0 bases, J shed 2 bases, and the junction held 2 bases outside the gene matches. The CDR3 is made up of 15 amino acids. Germline V gene sequence: CDR1 MNHEY, CDR2 SVGAGI.

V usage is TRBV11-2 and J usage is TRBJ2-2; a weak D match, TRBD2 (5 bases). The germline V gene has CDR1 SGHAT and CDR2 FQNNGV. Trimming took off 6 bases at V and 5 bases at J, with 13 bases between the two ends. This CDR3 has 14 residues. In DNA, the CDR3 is TGTGCCAGCAGATCGGACTCAATAACCGGGGAGCTGTTTTTT. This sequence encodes CASRSDSITGELFF.

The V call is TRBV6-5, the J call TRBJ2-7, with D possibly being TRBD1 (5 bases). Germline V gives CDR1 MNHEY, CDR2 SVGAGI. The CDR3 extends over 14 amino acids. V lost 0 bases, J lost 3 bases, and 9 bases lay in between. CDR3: CASSYSGPHYEQYF. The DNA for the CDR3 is TGTGCCAGCAGTTACTCGGGGCCCCACTACGAGCAGTACTTC.

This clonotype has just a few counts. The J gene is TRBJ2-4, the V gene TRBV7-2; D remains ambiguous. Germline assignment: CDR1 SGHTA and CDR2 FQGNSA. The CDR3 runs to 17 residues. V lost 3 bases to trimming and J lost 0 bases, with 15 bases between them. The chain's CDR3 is CASSLSNSGVAKNIQYF. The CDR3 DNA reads TGTGCCAGCAGCTTGAGTAATTCAGGAGTAGCCAAAAACATTCAGTACTTC. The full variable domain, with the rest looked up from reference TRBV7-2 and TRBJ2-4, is GAGVSQSPSNKVTEKGKDVELRCDPISGHTALYWYRQSLGQGLEFLIYFQGNSAPDKSGLPSDRFSAERTGGSVSTLTIQRTQQEDSAVYLCASSLSNSGVAKNIQYFGAGTRLSVL.